Each of the 10 T cell receptor beta chains below was sequenced from the same sample in a study of T cells after yellow fever vaccination. TCRdb processed the 5' RACE reads anew with MiXCR; each CDR3 protein has one entry. The table shows about 320,000 distinct CDR3 sequences, with roughly a tenth occurring only once. The sequencing here drew on CD4+ T cells sorted from PBMCs, taken 45 days after the yellow fever booster vaccination. The receptor source for this set is a man younger than 35 who received the YFV17D yellow fever vaccine.

There are a few counts of this clonotype. The rearrangement joins TRBV5-1 to TRBJ1-4, with TRBD1 as a possible D gene (5 bases). The CDR3 loop spans 16 amino acids. Germline values: CDR1 SGHRS, CDR2 YFSETQ. V lost 0 bases to trimming and J lost 0 bases, with 9 bases between them. The CDR3 DNA reads as TGCGCCAGCAGCTTGGCGGGGGTTGCAACTAATGAAAAACTGTTTTTT. Its protein product is CASSLAGVATNEKLFF.

This clonotype was observed a few times. The chain joins TRBV5-1 to TRBJ1-2, with D tentatively TRBD1 (6 bases). CDR1 is SGHRS, CDR2 YFSETQ, per germline. The CDR3 extends over 14 amino acids. Between the trimmed V and J ends, which lost 5 bases and 4 bases, there was a span of 15 bases. CDR3 loop: CASSQDSMTYGYTF. The CDR3 DNA follows: TGCGCCAGCAGTCAGGACAGTATGACCTATGGCTACACCTTC.

This clonotype has only a few counts. The J gene is TRBJ2-3, the V gene TRBV12-3 or TRBV12-4; D may be TRBD2 (7 bases). The germline V and J ends were trimmed by 6 bases and 3 bases, with 19 bases remaining between them. This CDR3 has 16 residues. Here the CDR3 DNA reads TGTGCCAGCAGGACATTGGTAGGGGGGGGGACAGATACGCAGTATTTT. Residues: CASRTLVGGGTDTQYF.

This clonotype was counted between two and nine times. V usage is TRBV7-2 and J usage is TRBJ2-3; D is undetermined. V shed 4 bases and J shed 6 bases, with 14 bases lying between them. Germline V gene sequence: CDR1 SGHTA, CDR2 FQGNSA. This CDR3 has 14 amino acids. The chain's CDR3 is CASSSNALSDTQYF. DNA for the CDR3: TGTGCCAGCAGCTCAAACGCCCTATCGGATACGCAGTATTTT.

The J gene is TRBJ1-1, the V gene TRBV7-2; D is possibly TRBD1 (6 bases). CDR1 and CDR2 (germline): SGHTA, FQGNSA. The CDR3 has 14 amino acids. The germline V and J ends were trimmed by 3 bases and 5 bases, with 13 bases remaining between them. In DNA, the CDR3 is TGTGCCAGCAGCTTTCAGGGGAGAGGGACTGAAGCTTTCTTT. Its protein product is CASSFQGRGTEAFF.

The chain carries TRBV10-3 and TRBJ1-3, with 8 positions matching TRBD1. The CDR3 sequence is 16 residues long. The V gene end was trimmed by 5 bases and the J gene end by 0 bases; junction bases not matched to a gene: 6. Germline V gives CDR1 ENHRY, CDR2 SYGVKD. In DNA form, the CDR3 reads TGTGCCATCAGTCCCCAGGGGGCAAACTCTGGAAACACCATATATTTT. Amino acids: CAISPQGANSGNTIYF.

The chain employs TRBV2 and TRBJ2-3, with TRBD2 matching 8 bases. This CDR3 comprises 15 residues. In germline, CDR1 is SNHLY, CDR2 FYNNEI. Losses at the gene ends were 6 bases for V and 3 bases for J; bases not matched to a gene: 8. The DNA of the CDR3 is TGTGCCAGCAGCCTACGCGGGGGGCCGACAGATACGCAGTATTTT. Translated, it gives CASSLRGGPTDTQYF.

This clonotype occurred a few times. The rearrangement links TRBV20-1 to TRBJ2-1; 7 nucleotides line up with TRBD1. CDR3 length equals 12 residues. Germline V lookup: CDR1 DFQATT, CDR2 SNEGSKA (reference sequence). V was pared by 3 bases and J by 7 bases, with 3 bases of the junction left unmatched. The CDR3 sequence: CSASEQGNEQFF. The CDR3 nucleotides read TGCAGTGCTAGTGAACAGGGGAATGAGCAGTTCTTC.

In its sample, this clonotype was seen many times. The rearrangement joins TRBV5-1 to TRBJ2-5, with 9 bases fitting TRBD1. Trimming cost V 4 bases and J 4 bases; bases outside gene matches: 2. The CDR3 totals 13 residues. Germline V gene sequence: CDR1 SGHRS, CDR2 YFSETQ. CDR3 sequence: CASSVDRGETQYF. Written as DNA, the CDR3 is TGCGCCAGCAGCGTGGACAGGGGAGAGACCCAGTACTTC.

This clonotype showed up just a few times. V is TRBV4-3 and J is TRBJ2-3; 7 bases are shared with TRBD1. Germline V CDR1 and CDR2: LGHNA, YSLEER. CDR3 length: 15 residues. Unmatched junction bases numbered 10, after V lost 4 bases and J lost 6 bases. This CDR3 reads CASSLGQPGIDTQYF. The CDR3 DNA reads as TGCGCCAGCAGCCTGGGACAGCCCGGAATCGATACGCAGTATTTT.